This T cell receptor (beta chain) was retrieved from a study of blood T cell repertoires in COVID-19. Study background: There were acute and convalescent COVID-19 samples, and they came from the United States, Italy and Spain. The analysed material was cDNA or gDNA that came from T cells, B-cell-depleted T cells, or PBMCs.

Under the authors' procedure: By means of reference gene primer amplification, nucleated cell counts were estimated. Sequencing used immunoSEQ multiplex PCR; TCRdb keeps in-frame clones, though not all of them. From that table come the V and J calls and clone size; the DNA was used to work out D and trimming. The data show approximately 110,000 clones, 81% seen once. This clone was seen once. Germline V gene sequence: CDR1 SGHTA, CDR2 FQGNSA. The CDR3 length is 16 residues. V trimming: 6 bases; J trimming: 1 base; junction bases outside the gene matches: 9. The rearrangement uses TRBV7-2 and TRBJ1-1; 9 bases agree with TRBD1. Input material: peripheral blood. The sequence was obtained from a man aged 50-60 years with acute or convalescent COVID-19. This CDR3 reads CASSLRGTGRNTEAFF. The CDR3 nucleotides are TGTGCCAGCAGTCTTCGCGGGACAGGGCGGAACACTGAAGCTTTCTTT.